One sample yielded the 10 T cell receptor beta chains listed below, sequenced in a study of blood T cell repertoires in COVID-19. Data came from immunoSEQ multiplex PCR; TCRdb stores just in-frame clones and leaves some out. Of about 170,000 clones in the sample, around four fifths were seen once. Sequencing used peripheral blood. The receptors shown here come from a woman older than 75 with COVID-19, enrolled during active disease.

The CDR3 loop is CASSPGQRQNEQFF. DNA for the CDR3: TGTGCCAGCAGCCCTGGACAGAGACAAAATGAGCAGTTCTTC. The rearrangement joins TRBV3-1 (or the pseudogene TRBV3-2) to TRBJ2-1; weak D call: TRBD1 (6 bases). This CDR3 contains 14 residues. The V end was cut by 4 bases, the J end by 7 bases, with 14 bases between. Per germline, CDR1 LGHDT and CDR2 YNNKEL (reference sequence).

The CDR3 loop reads CASSSASGFYEQYF. CDR3 coding DNA: TGTGCCAGCAGTTCGGCCTCAGGGTTCTACGAGCAGTACTTC. The chain is built from TRBV6-5 and TRBJ2-7; D perhaps matches TRBD1 (5 bases). The CDR3 has 14 residues. CDR1 is MNHEY and CDR2 is SVGAGI in the germline V gene. V lost 4 bases and J 3 bases, leaving 13 bases between the germline ends.

The CDR3 is CASSSSRVVAFF. The CDR3 DNA sequence: TGTGCCAGCAGCTCAAGCCGGGTCGTAGCTTTCTTT. This chain uses TRBV7-2 with TRBJ1-1, with D unclear. CDR3 length: 12 residues. CDR1 is SGHTA and CDR2 is FQGNSA in the germline V gene. V was cut by 4 bases and J by 10 bases, with 13 bases left in between.

The V and J genes are TRBV20-1 and TRBJ1-2; tentative D call: TRBD1 (5 bases). The CDR3 runs 12 residues. Germline V gene sequence: CDR1 DFQATT, CDR2 SNEGSKA (reference sequence). The V gene lost 3 bases and the J gene lost 3 bases, with 8 bases spanning the gap. The CDR3 loop is CSASIGDYGYTF. DNA for the CDR3: TGCAGTGCTAGTATAGGGGACTATGGCTACACCTTC.

V gene TRBV19 combines with J gene TRBJ1-5; D unclear. Trimming took off 1 base at V and 5 bases at J, with 18 bases between the two ends. The CDR3 length is 17 residues. Per the germline V gene, CDR1 is LNHDA and CDR2 is SQIVND (reference sequence). The CDR3 here is CASSIAFIRGPHQPQHF. In nucleotides, the CDR3 is TGTGCCAGTAGTATAGCATTCATACGCGGCCCCCATCAGCCCCAGCATTTT.

The V call is TRBV5-1, the J call TRBJ2-1; 10 bases match TRBD2. The CDR3 has 17 residues. Germline V gives CDR1 SGHRS, CDR2 YFSETQ. Trimming cost V 3 bases and J 5 bases; bases outside gene matches: 11. CDR3 in DNA: TGCGCCAGCAGCTCCCAACCGGGACTAGCGCCGAACAATGAGCAGTTCTTC. Its protein is CASSSQPGLAPNNEQFF.

This chain links TRBV15 with TRBJ1-3; 7 bases match TRBD1. Germline V gives CDR1 LNHNV, CDR2 YYDKDF (reference sequence). The length of the CDR3 is 13 residues. The junction had 11 bases not matched to a gene; V was cut back by 9 bases and J by 9 bases. CDR3 in DNA: TGTGCCACTACTGACGGGACAGTGAGCACCATATATTTT. This encodes CATTDGTVSTIYF.

The gene calls are TRBV28 and TRBJ1-1; D unclear. Germline V lookup: CDR1 MDHEN, CDR2 SYDVKM. With 8 bases removed from V and 6 bases from J, the gap between germline ends came to 13 bases. The CDR3 is made up of 12 amino acids. The chain's CDR3 is CASCRYPAEAFF. The CDR3 DNA reads as TGTGCCAGCTGTCGATACCCGGCTGAAGCTTTCTTT.

This clone has only one observation. J is TRBJ2-7 and V is TRBV5-8; D not resolved. Per germline, CDR1 SGHTS and CDR2 YDEGEE. V lost 1 base, J lost 0 bases, and 11 bases lay in between. The length of the CDR3 is 15 residues. CDR3 residues: CASSLTYGRSYEQYF. In nucleotides, the CDR3 is TGTGCCAGCAGCTTGACTTATGGTCGCTCCTACGAGCAGTACTTC.

The chain is built from TRBV7-9 and TRBJ2-7; maybe TRBD1 (6 bases). V dropped 10 bases and J dropped 2 bases, with 18 bases sitting between them. The CDR3 has 14 residues. Germline CDR1 reads SEHNR; CDR2 reads FQNEAQ (reference sequence). CDR3 bases: TGTGCCATTCCCCGGGACAATGTCCCCTACGAGCAGTACTTC. Amino acid sequence: CAIPRDNVPYEQYF.